These 26 T cell receptor beta chains share one sample of origin, sequenced in a study of T-cell memory formation after mild COVID-19. One entry per CDR3 protein, called by TCRdb with MiXCR from the 5' RACE reads. The table lists approximately 240,000 distinct CDR3 sequences, about a sixth of them singletons. The material sequenced was PBMCs or a T cell subset sorted from them (not recorded which). The receptors stem from a man aged 18 to 29 who had mild COVID-19 (a few samples of this study predate the infection). Cell type and time point are not known.

This clonotype appeared a few times. J is TRBJ1-2 and V is TRBV20-1, with D possibly matching TRBD1 (5 bases). The CDR3 runs to 12 residues. With 6 bases removed from V and 2 bases from J, the gap between germline ends came to 10 bases. Per the germline V gene, CDR1 is DFQATT and CDR2 is SNEGSKA (reference sequence). The CDR3 sequence is CSALHRNYGYTF. The CDR3 nucleotides read TGCAGTGCCCTTCACAGGAACTATGGCTACACCTTC.

The V call is TRBV18, the J call TRBJ2-5, with D possibly being TRBD1 or TRBD2 (6 bases each). Between the trimmed V and J ends, which lost 0 bases and 2 bases, there was a span of 16 bases. Germline V CDR1 and CDR2: KGHSH, LQKENI. The CDR3 length is 17 residues. The CDR3 spells CASSPPRGQATQETQYF. As DNA, the CDR3 is TGTGCCAGCTCACCACCCCGGGGGCAGGCCACACAAGAGACCCAGTACTTC.

The chain recombines TRBV12-3 or TRBV12-4 with TRBJ2-3; TRBD2 aligns across 7 bases. V was clipped by 7 bases and J by 3 bases; unmatched bases: 10. The CDR3 is 15 residues long. CDR3 amino acids: CASTSPGRGTDTQYF. DNA for the CDR3: TGTGCCAGCACCTCCCCAGGGCGGGGGACAGATACGCAGTATTTT.

This sequence joins TRBV15 and TRBJ2-3, with 14 bases lining up with TRBD2. Germline CDR1 reads LNHNV; CDR2 reads YYDKDF (reference sequence). V was pared by 3 bases and J by 4 bases, with 0 bases of the junction left unmatched. This CDR3 is built from 15 residues. The CDR3 bases are TGTGCCACCAGCAGGACTAGCGGGGGGGCAGATACGCAGTATTTT. Translating it yields CATSRTSGGADTQYF.

V usage is TRBV7-3 and J usage is TRBJ2-1; D possibly corresponds to TRBD2 (7 bases). V lost 2 bases to trimming and J lost 8 bases, with 13 bases between them. CDR1 and CDR2 from the germline V gene are SGHTA and FQGTGA. CDR3 length equals 14 residues. The CDR3, as DNA: TGTGCCAGCAGCTTAGCGGGGGCGATGGATGAGCAGTTCTTC. It encodes CASSLAGAMDEQFF.

The chain carries TRBV7-2 and TRBJ2-3; D is possibly TRBD2 (6 bases). Germline V gives CDR1 SGHTA, CDR2 FQGNSA. The length of the CDR3 is 14 residues. V was shortened by 6 bases and J by 6 bases, with 16 bases between the two germline ends. The CDR3: CASRLRRESDTQYF. The CDR3 DNA follows: TGTGCCAGCAGGCTTCGGAGGGAGTCCGATACGCAGTATTTT. Variable domain in full (rest from reference TRBV7-2 and TRBJ2-3): GAGVSQSPSNKVTEKGKDVELRCDPISGHTALYWYRQSLGQGLEFLIYFQGNSAPDKSGLPSDRFSAERTGGSVSTLTIQRTQQEDSAVYLCASRLRRESDTQYFGPGTRLTVL.

This sequence joins TRBV27 and TRBJ2-7; 7 bases fit TRBD2. This CDR3 spans 13 amino acids. Germline V gene sequence: CDR1 MNHEY, CDR2 SMNVEV (reference sequence). Trimming at V came to 5 bases and at J to 6 bases, leaving 7 bases not matched to a gene. The CDR3 region has the DNA TGTGCCAGCAGTAAGGGAGGGCAGTCCGAGCAGTACTTC. Amino acid sequence: CASSKGGQSEQYF.

This clonotype was seen more than once but under ten times. The V call is TRBV5-1, the J call TRBJ2-3, with no clear D. Per the germline V gene, CDR1 is SGHRS and CDR2 is YFSETQ. The CDR3 has 16 residues. Trimming removed 0 bases from V and 1 base from J, with 12 bases in between. CDR3 coding DNA: TGCGCCAGCAGCTTGGGAATAACTCGGGGCACAGATACGCAGTATTTT. Protein: CASSLGITRGTDTQYF.

V is TRBV12-3 or TRBV12-4 and J is TRBJ2-1; unclear D gene. The CDR3 is 17 residues long. Trimming stripped 6 bases from V and 0 bases from J, with 18 bases between. The CDR3 region has the DNA TGTGCCAGCAGAGCCCCGGGCGCCTCGAGCTCCTACAATGAGCAGTTCTTC. Its translation: CASRAPGASSSYNEQFF.

In its sample, this clonotype was seen a few times. This chain joins TRBV6-5 and TRBJ2-7; D uncertain. Germline V gene sequence: CDR1 MNHEY, CDR2 SVGAGI. This CDR3 is 13 amino acids long. Trimming cost V 5 bases and J 7 bases, with 15 bases left between them. In nucleotides, the CDR3 is TGTGCCAGCAGTGAATCTGGTTCAATAGAGCAGTACGTC. Protein: CASSESGSIEQYV.

The chain uses TRBV5-1 and TRBJ2-5, with D uncertain. V lost 4 bases and J 5 bases, leaving 15 bases between the germline ends. Germline values: CDR1 SGHRS, CDR2 YFSETQ. The CDR3 has 14 residues. As DNA, the CDR3 is TGCGCCAGCAGCCCCACCGTTTCCGTGGAGACCCAGTACTTC. Its translation is CASSPTVSVETQYF.

This clonotype was picked up a small number of times. The chain recombines TRBV7-2 with TRBJ2-5; TRBD1 or TRBD2 may be the D gene (5 bases each). Germline assignment: CDR1 SGHTA and CDR2 FQGNSA. Trimming took off 2 bases at V and 5 bases at J, with 12 bases between the two ends. This CDR3 has 14 residues. Here the CDR3 DNA reads TGTGCCAGCAGCTTAAACGAGGGGAAGGAGACCCAGTACTTC. Its protein is CASSLNEGKETQYF.

This clonotype was seen repeatedly, ten times or more. The rearrangement joins TRBV11-2 to TRBJ1-2, with 8 bases lining up with TRBD1. The length of the CDR3 is 15 residues. The V gene end was trimmed by 4 bases and the J gene end by 2 bases; junction bases not matched to a gene: 6. In germline, CDR1 is SGHAT, CDR2 FQNNGV. CDR3 region: CASSSIRTGNYGYTF. DNA for the CDR3: TGTGCCAGCAGCTCGATCCGGACAGGGAACTATGGCTACACCTTC.

This chain joins TRBV9 and TRBJ1-1; D gene unclear. This CDR3 is 13 amino acids long. V lost 4 bases to trimming and J lost 11 bases, with 18 bases between them. CDR1 SGDLS and CDR2 YYNGEE come from the germline V gene. The CDR3 nucleotides are TGTGCCAGCAGCCTAGGAGTCGGCGCTTATGCTTTCTTT. Protein sequence: CASSLGVGAYAFF.

This clonotype has just a few counts. The rearrangement joins TRBV6-2 or TRBV6-3 to TRBJ2-7, with 9 bases matching TRBD2. CDR1 is MNHEY, CDR2 SVGEGT, per germline. V was pared by 7 bases and J by 1 base, with 8 bases of the junction left unmatched. The CDR3 extends over 15 amino acids. CDR3 nucleotide sequence: TGTGCCAGCACCTCCGGGCGGGGGGGTTCCTACGAGCAGTACGTC. Translated, it gives CASTSGRGGSYEQYV.

This clonotype was observed a few times. V is TRBV5-1 and J is TRBJ1-2; no reliable D call. CDR3 length equals 15 residues. Trimming removed 5 bases at V and 2 bases at J, with 16 bases between. Germline V lookup: CDR1 SGHRS, CDR2 YFSETQ. CDR3 sequence reads: CASREQAFSNYGYTF. Written as DNA, the CDR3 is TGCGCCAGCAGGGAGCAGGCCTTCTCGAACTATGGCTACACCTTC.

This clonotype was observed at least ten times. The chain couples TRBV7-2 to TRBJ2-5; D not resolved. V shed 6 bases and J shed 4 bases, with 12 bases lying between them. The germline V gene encodes CDR1 SGHTA and CDR2 FQGNSA. This CDR3 has 13 amino acids. The CDR3 protein is CASSRKSGETQYF. As DNA, the CDR3 is TGTGCCAGCAGTCGGAAGAGTGGAGAGACCCAGTACTTC.

This chain uses TRBV9 with TRBJ1-1; D unresolved. This CDR3 contains 14 residues. CDR1 and CDR2 from the germline V gene are SGDLS and YYNGEE. Trimming took off 0 bases at V and 3 bases at J, with 9 bases between the two ends. CDR3 nucleotide sequence: TGTGCCAGCAGCGTAGGCGAAGGGTACACTGAAGCTTTCTTT. Translation gives CASSVGEGYTEAFF.

In its sample, this clonotype was seen a few times. This chain uses TRBV5-1 with TRBJ2-2; the D is unclear. Per the germline V gene, CDR1 is SGHRS and CDR2 is YFSETQ. The V gene lost 0 bases and the J gene lost 6 bases, with 9 bases spanning the gap. The CDR3 is 14 amino acids. The CDR3 nucleotides are TGCGCCAGCAGCTTGGGACATTTGCCCGGGGAGCTGTTTTTT. Translation: CASSLGHLPGELFF.

This clonotype was seen a few times. This chain joins TRBV18 and TRBJ2-5, with D uncertain. Deletions cut 0 bases from V and 0 bases from J, with 8 bases between. CDR1 is KGHSH and CDR2 is LQKENI in the germline V gene. The length of the CDR3 is 15 residues. The CDR3: CASSPPAEYQETQYF. DNA for the CDR3: TGTGCCAGCTCACCACCGGCCGAATACCAAGAGACCCAGTACTTC.

The J gene is TRBJ2-5, the V gene TRBV28; 10 bases match TRBD2. The germline CDR1 and CDR2 sequences are MDHEN and SYDVKM. V lost 7 bases, J lost 5 bases, and 4 bases stayed unmatched. The CDR3 covers 13 residues. In nucleotides, the CDR3 is TGTGCCAGCATACTAGCGGGGACTGAGACCCAGTACTTC. It encodes CASILAGTETQYF.

This clonotype turned up a few times. This chain links TRBV19 with TRBJ2-7; maybe TRBD2 (6 bases). Per the germline V gene, CDR1 is LNHDA and CDR2 is SQIVND (reference sequence). CDR3 length: 14 amino acids. V was shortened by 7 bases and J by 1 base, with 14 bases between the two germline ends. The CDR3: CASTPHRGSYEQYV. The CDR3 bases are TGTGCCAGTACCCCTCACCGGGGGTCCTACGAGCAGTACGTC.

By share, this clonotype ranks as medium-sized (0.01 to 0.1%). The rearrangement uses TRBV7-6 and TRBJ2-7, with TRBD1 as a possible D gene (5 bases). The germline CDR1 and CDR2 sequences are SGHVS and FNYEAQ. The germline V and J ends were trimmed by 4 bases and 6 bases, with 13 bases remaining between them. CDR3 length: 13 amino acids. CDR3 residues: CASSSTHQGEQYF. The CDR3 DNA reads as TGTGCCAGCAGCTCAACCCACCAGGGCGAGCAGTACTTC. Together with reference TRBV7-6 and TRBJ2-7, the CDR3 gives the full variable domain: GAGVSQSPRYKVTKRGQDVALRCDPISGHVSLYWYRQALGQGPEFLTYFNYEAQQDKSGLPNDRFSAERPEGSISTLTIQRTEQRDSAMYRCASSSTHQGEQYFGPGTRLTVT.

The table lists this clonotype with a few counts. The CDR3 nucleotides are TGTGCCAGCAGCTTACCGGGACAGTTCTCCGAGCAGTACTTC. Translated, it gives CASSLPGQFSEQYF. The chain carries TRBV7-6 and TRBJ2-7, with 7 positions matching TRBD1. V shed 2 bases, J shed 6 bases, and the junction held 7 bases outside the gene matches. Germline-derived CDR1 and CDR2 are SGHVS and FNYEAQ. The CDR3 extends over 14 amino acids.

This chain uses TRBV5-1 with TRBJ1-1; D might be TRBD1 (6 bases). Germline loops: CDR1 SGHRS, CDR2 YFSETQ. V was clipped by 0 bases and J by 1 base, with 13 bases between them. This CDR3 is 16 amino acids long. CDR3 coding DNA: TGCGCCAGCAGCTTGGGGTGGGACACAACGAACACTGAAGCTTTCTTT. It specifies CASSLGWDTTNTEAFF.

This clonotype was detected ten times or more. CDR3 region: CASTDRSSYEQYV. The CDR3 coding sequence is TGTGCCAGCACCGACAGGAGCTCCTACGAGCAGTACGTC. The chain carries TRBV6-2 or TRBV6-3 and TRBJ2-7, with a weak D call TRBD1 (6 bases). V was cut by 7 bases and J by 0 bases, with 10 bases left in between. The germline V gene encodes CDR1 MNHEY and CDR2 SVGEGT. The CDR3 length is 13 residues.